Listed below are T cell receptor beta chains from one sample, sequenced in a study of shared clonotypes between healthy human individuals. Clones were sequenced by immunoSEQ multiplex PCR, and TCRdb holds only the in-frame ones, with some missing. The sample has about 710,000 clones, 72% seen once. Sequenced material: memory CD4+ T cells sorted from blood. The source of these receptors is a woman in her 30s in good health. Both conserved end residues are part of each CDR3. The D gene is left open where the match is weak. Only some rows state a clone size, as once, few, many or a class for expanded clones.

. TRBJ2-2 TRBV19 . TGTGCCTCTCGGCAGCCCCCAAACACCGGGGAGCTGTTTTTT CASRQPPNTGELFF
. TRBJ2-1 TRBV6-6 . TGTGCCAGCAGTTCCATTCGCCTCGGTGAGCAGTTCTTC CASSSIRLGEQFF
. TRBJ2-1 TRBV5-5 . TGTGCCAGCAGCTTTACCGAAGGAGCCGGATTCTTC CASSFTEGAGFF
. TRBJ2-7 TRBV28 . TGTGCCAGCAGTCGAACTCTGGGGGCGATCCACGAGCAGTACTTC CASSRTLGAIHEQYF
. TRBJ2-3 TRBV29-1 . TGCAGCGTCATCGACAGGACCCGCACAGATACGCAGTATTTT CSVIDRTRTDTQYF
. TRBJ1-2 TRBV29-1 . TGCAGCGTTGAAGACAGGGGAAACTATGGCTACACCTTC CSVEDRGNYGYTF
. TRBJ2-1 TRBV19 . TGTGCCAGTAGTATGGGAAGGTGGGCTGAGCAGTTCTTC CASSMGRWAEQFF
. TRBJ1-1 TRBV30 many TGTGCTCAGGTGAGGGGCGAGGAAACTGAAGCTTTCTTT CAQVRGEETEAFF
. TRBJ2-3 TRBV5-1 . TGCGCCAGCAGCTTGTTGGGAGTCACAGATACGCAGTATTTT CASSLLGVTDTQYF
. TRBJ2-7 TRBV19 . TGTGCCAGTAGTATAAGACAGCCGGGCGAGCAGTACTTC CASSIRQPGEQYF
. TRBJ1-1 TRBV5-5 few TGTGCCAGCAGCTTTGGGGGGAACAATGAAGCTTTCTTT CASSFGGNNEAFF
TRBD1 TRBJ1-5 TRBV6-6 . TGTGCCAGCAGTTACGGACAGGGCGATCAGCCCCAGCATTTT CASSYGQGDQPQHF
. TRBJ2-7 TRBV7-2 . TGTGCCAGCACTACAGCGGTCGGGACCTACGAGCAGTACTTC CASTTAVGTYEQYF
. TRBJ1-1 TRBV5-4 . TGTGCCAGCAGTCATGGTGAGGTGGGGACTGAAGCTTTCTTT CASSHGEVGTEAFF
. TRBJ1-2 TRBV30 . TGTGCCTGGAGTGGACGCCCGGGGTCCTATGGCTACACCTTC CAWSGRPGSYGYTF
. TRBJ2-5 TRBV9 . TGTGCCAGCAGCCCATCTCAGGGTTTTCAAGAGACCCAGTACTTC CASSPSQGFQETQYF
. TRBJ2-2 TRBV7-8 many TGTGCCAGCACCAAAGGGCAGAACACCGGGGAGCTGTTTTTT CASTKGQNTGELFF
TRBD1 TRBJ2-4 TRBV9 . TGTGCCAGCAGCCCGGGACAGGGAGTAGCCAAAGGGGTTCAGTACTTC CASSPGQGVAKGVQYF
. TRBJ1-2 TRBV4-2 once TGTGCCAGCAGCCAAGATGAGGGTCCAAACTATGGCTACACCTTC CASSQDEGPNYGYTF
. TRBJ2-2 TRBV5-1 . TGCGCCAGCAGCTTGAGAGGGGATAACACCGGGGAGCTGTTTTTT CASSLRGDNTGELFF
TRBD2 TRBJ2-4 TRBV19 . TGTGCCAGTAGCCTGGGCACGGGAGGAAACATTCAGTACTTC CASSLGTGGNIQYF
TRBD2 TRBJ2-3 TRBV19 . TGTGCCAGTAGTCTAGCGGGAGGTAGCACAGATACGCAGTATTTT CASSLAGGSTDTQYF
. TRBJ2-2 TRBV2 . TGTGCCAGCAGTCGGGCCCCTCAAACCGGGGAGCTGTTTTTT CASSRAPQTGELFF
TRBD1 TRBJ2-1 TRBV27 many TGTGCCAGCGGGACAGGGATCAATGAGCAGTTCTTC CASGTGINEQFF
. TRBJ1-5 TRBV23-1 few TGCGCCACCGACCAGCCCCAGCATTTT CATDQPQHF
TRBD1 TRBJ1-4 TRBV5-4 few TGTGCCAGCAGCTTCGGCCAGGGGACAGGTGAAAAACTGTTTTTT CASSFGQGTGEKLFF
TRBD1 TRBJ1-1 TRBV18 once TGTGCCAGCTCCCCGGGACAGCCCATGAACACTGAAGCTTTCTTT CASSPGQPMNTEAFF
. TRBJ2-7 TRBV18 . TGTGCCAGCTCAGTACAGGCCTCCGAGCAGTACTTC CASSVQASEQYF
TRBD1 TRBJ1-5 TRBV4-1 many TGCGCCAGCAGCCCAATGGTCCGCATTGGGACAGTGGGGCAGCCCCAGCATTTT CASSPMVRIGTVGQPQHF
. TRBJ2-7 TRBV5-1 . TGCGCCAGCAGCTTGGCGCCACAGGTCTCCTACGAGCAGTACTTC CASSLAPQVSYEQYF
TRBD1 TRBJ2-5 TRBV7-9 few TGTGCCAGCAGCCGACAGGGCCGGCAAGAGACCCAGTACTTC CASSRQGRQETQYF
. TRBJ2-3 TRBV9 . TGTGCCAGCAGTTACGACTCGAGCACAGATACGCAGTATTTT CASSYDSSTDTQYF
. TRBJ2-7 TRBV2 once TGTGCCAGCAGTGAAGCGCTTCCTGGGGCCAGCCACGAGCAGTACTTC CASSEALPGASHEQYF
TRBD2 TRBJ2-1 TRBV19 once TGTGCCAGTAGTTCCGTTGGGGGACTATACAATGAGCAGTTCTTC CASSSVGGLYNEQFF
TRBD2 TRBJ2-3 TRBV18 . TGTGCCAGCTCAACGAGACTAGCGGAGGTAGATACGCAGTATTTT CASSTRLAEVDTQYF
TRBD1 TRBJ1-2 TRBV5-8 few TGTGCCAAGGCGGAAGGGGGCTTAAACTATGGCTACACCTTC CAKAEGGLNYGYTF
. TRBJ2-3 TRBV29-1 many TGCAGCGTTGCGCGGGGCAGCACAGATACGCAGTATTTT CSVARGSTDTQYF
TRBD1 TRBJ1-2 TRBV27 few TGTGCCAGCAGTCTAAGACAGGGGTACTATGGCTACACCTTC CASSLRQGYYGYTF
TRBD1 TRBJ2-7 TRBV11-2 . TGTGCCAGCAGCTTGGGACAGGGTAAGCCGTACGAGCAGTACTTC CASSLGQGKPYEQYF
. TRBJ2-7 TRBV6-5 . TGTGCCAGCAGGCAAAACAGGGTCGGATCCTACGAGCAGTACTTC CASRQNRVGSYEQYF
. TRBJ2-5 TRBV5-1 . TGCGCCAGCAGCGGAGGATGGGACCAAGAGACCCAGTACTTC CASSGGWDQETQYF
. TRBJ1-5 TRBV28 . TGTGCCAGCGTAGAGGGCGGGGGTCAGCCCCAGCATTTT CASVEGGGQPQHF
TRBD2 TRBJ2-7 TRBV2 . TGTGCCAGCACCGGGTTACTAGCGGCCTCCTACGAGCAGTACTTC CASTGLLAASYEQYF
TRBD2 TRBJ2-7 TRBV28 many TGTGCCAGCAGCTCCGGGACCAGCGGGAGCGGGAAAAAGCAGTACTTC CASSSGTSGSGKKQYF
. TRBJ2-1 TRBV28 few TGTGCCAGCAAGCAGGGGATGGTGTATGAGCAGTTCTTC CASKQGMVYEQFF
. TRBJ2-6 TRBV27 . TGTGCCAGCAGTTCGGTATTGTTAGGGGGCTCTGGGGCCAACGTCCTGACTTTC CASSSVLLGGSGANVLTF
TRBD1 TRBJ1-1 TRBV19 . TGTGCCAGTAGAGACAGGGACACTGAAGCTTTCTTT CASRDRDTEAFF
. TRBJ1-3 TRBV7-9 . TGTGCCAGCAGCCCCTGGGGGAGCTCTGGAAACACCATATATTTT CASSPWGSSGNTIYF
. TRBJ1-1 TRBV5-3 . TGTGCCAGAAGCAGAGGGCGGACTGAAGCTTTCTTT CARSRGRTEAFF
. TRBJ2-3 TRBV7-9 . TGTGCCAGCAGCCAAGTTGGAGCGGAAATGACAGATACGCAGTATTTT CASSQVGAEMTDTQYF